This TCR beta chain was obtained from a study of T cells in Graves' hyperthyroidism and ophthalmopathy. Study-level findings and limits: Blood also showed most of the thyroid clonotypes that were expanded above 0.001.

CDR1 and CDR2 from the germline V gene are MNHNY and SVGAGI (reference sequence). The CDR3 length is 14 residues. The junction had 9 bases not matched to a gene; V was cut back by 8 bases and J by 4 bases. Stable hyperthyroidism: no ophthalmopathy progression over 18 months of follow-up. Pregnant or lactating patients were excluded, as were those with uncontrolled infection or other autoimmune disease. As regards this clonotype: Its antigen is not known.

Template material for amplifying TCR beta CDR3 regions consisted of RNA transcripts. TCR CDR3 underwent first-round RT-PCR with the HTBI primer set. TCRdb itself ran the multiplex PCR reads through MiXCR, one entry per CDR3 protein. The sample contains over 700,000 distinct CDR3 sequences, over 35% of which appear only once. Source material: blood. This clonotype was sampled from a man younger than 30 with Graves' hyperthyroidism. The rearrangement uses TRBV6-6 and TRBJ1-2, with 8 bases fitting TRBD1. The CDR3 here is CASGRGTGTYGYTF. The CDR3 region has the DNA TGTGCCAGCGGCCGAGGGACAGGAACCTATGGCTACACCTTC.